The 11 T cell receptor beta chains in this list originate from one sample, sequenced in a study of CD8 T cell repertoires and HIV-1 epitope variants. What these receptors recognize is not known. Measured with immunoSEQ multiplex PCR; TCRdb has only the in-frame clones, and not every one. The sample consists of 2,000 to 3,000 clones, around 67% of them appearing once. The source material was cultured CD8+ T cells derived from PBMCs. The receptors stem from a male donor with HIV.

This clone was counted between two and nine times. The rearrangement links TRBV28 to TRBJ2-7; 11 bases match TRBD2. Trimming removed 7 bases from V and 2 bases from J; junction bases left unmatched: 7. The CDR3 is 15 amino acids. Germline CDR1 and CDR2: MDHEN and SYDVKM. The CDR3 DNA sequence: TGTGCCAGCACCGAAGGACTAGCGGGTACCTACGAGCAGTACTTC. It is translated as CASTEGLAGTYEQYF.

The V and J genes are TRBV7-9 and TRBJ2-5, with 7 nucleotides matching TRBD1. The CDR3 length is 14 residues. CDR1 SEHNR and CDR2 FQNEAQ come from the germline V gene (reference sequence). Losses at the gene ends were 5 bases for V and 1 base for J; bases not matched to a gene: 4. The CDR3 DNA follows: TGTGCCAGCAGCCCCGACAGGGTCCAAGAGACCCAGTACTTC. It codes for CASSPDRVQETQYF.

The chain's CDR3 is CASSPGTSFPGTQYF. Here the CDR3 DNA reads TGTGCCAGCAGCCCCGGGACTAGCTTCCCCGGTACGCAGTATTTT. This chain joins TRBV11-2 and TRBJ2-3, with TRBD2 matching 9 bases. This CDR3 spans 15 amino acids. With V trimmed by 5 bases and J by 8 bases, 11 bases remained unmatched. Germline V gene data show CDR1 as SGHAT and CDR2 as FQNNGV.

This rearrangement joins TRBV27 to TRBJ2-3; 10 bases align to TRBD2. The length of the CDR3 is 15 residues. V gave up 5 bases and J gave up 6 bases; unmatched junction bases: 8. CDR1 and CDR2 from the germline V gene are MNHEY and SMNVEV (reference sequence). CDR3 nucleotides: TGTGCCAGCAGTCCCAGCGGGGGGGCCGCCGATACGCAGTATTTT. It codes for CASSPSGGAADTQYF.

This chain uses TRBV28 with TRBJ1-2, with TRBD1 identical over 7 bases. This CDR3 comprises 16 residues. J lost 2 bases, V lost 6 bases, and 12 bases had no gene match. Germline values: CDR1 MDHEN, CDR2 SYDVKM. The CDR3 DNA is TGTGCCAGCAGCCTATCGCAGGGGGAGGGAAACTATGGCTACACCTTC. It is translated as CASSLSQGEGNYGYTF.

The chain uses TRBV11-2 and TRBJ2-5, with D possibly being TRBD2 (5 bases). CDR1 and CDR2 from the germline V gene are SGHAT and FQNNGV. V dropped 0 bases and J dropped 4 bases, with 15 bases sitting between them. This CDR3 comprises 16 residues. CDR3 in amino acids: CASSLDLTGSAETQYF. DNA of the CDR3: TGTGCCAGCAGCTTAGATCTGACTGGGAGCGCAGAGACCCAGTACTTC.

This clone occurred a few times. The genes are TRBV7-9 and TRBJ2-1; no reliable D call. CDR3 length equals 11 residues. V was trimmed by 5 bases and J by 10 bases, leaving 9 bases between them. Germline values: CDR1 SEHNR, CDR2 FQNEAQ (reference sequence). CDR3: CASSEQWEQFF. The DNA for the CDR3 is TGTGCCAGCAGCGAACAGTGGGAGCAGTTCTTC.

Within the sample, this clone is large. J is TRBJ2-7 and V is TRBV28, with D uncertain. Germline V gene sequence: CDR1 MDHEN, CDR2 SYDVKM. This CDR3 is 15 amino acids long. V lost 5 bases and J 3 bases, leaving 17 bases between the germline ends. In DNA form, the CDR3 reads TGTGCCAGCAGTCCCCGACTGGGCGACCTCTACGAGCAGTACTTC. This sequence encodes CASSPRLGDLYEQYF.

CDR3 sequence: CASSIGDYNEQFF. CDR3 coding DNA: TGTGCCAGTAGTATCGGGGATTACAATGAGCAGTTCTTC. This chain links TRBV19 with TRBJ2-1, with a weak D call TRBD2 (5 bases). Trimming pared 3 bases from V and 4 bases from J, leaving 7 bases between. CDR3 length equals 13 residues. Germline CDR1 LNHDA, CDR2 SQIVND (reference sequence). Full variable domain (outside the CDR3, taken from reference TRBV19 and TRBJ2-1): DGGITQSPKYLFRKEGQNVTLSCEQNLNHDAMYWYRQDPGQGLRLIYYSQIVNDFQKGDIAEGYSVSREKKESFPLTVTSAQKNPTAFYLCASSIGDYNEQFFGPGTRLTVL.

This clone was detected only a few times. The chain links TRBV10-1 to TRBJ1-1, with D hard to call. There are 13 residues in the CDR3. Trimming removed 4 bases at V and 1 base at J, with 7 bases between. The germline V gene encodes CDR1 WNHNN and CDR2 SYGVQD (reference sequence). CDR3: CASSATSNTEAFF. DNA of the CDR3: TGCGCCAGCAGTGCCACGTCGAACACTGAAGCTTTCTTT.

The genes are TRBV14 and TRBJ2-7, with 9 nucleotides matching TRBD1. CDR3 length: 17 residues. CDR1 and CDR2 (germline): SGHDN, FVKESK. Unmatched junction bases numbered 9, after V lost 0 bases and J lost 3 bases. The CDR3 DNA is TGTGCCAGCAGCCAAGATTCTACCGTGGGACAGGGCTACGAGCAGTACTTC. Protein: CASSQDSTVGQGYEQYF.